The entry that follows covers one TCR beta chain sequence. This receptor's antigen is unknown. Qualities for individual bases were not recorded, and no much larger clone is one base off. The library was built by means of the immunoSEQ multiplex PCR assay. TCRdb mirrors the immuneACCESS table, restricted to in-frame sequences. Some clones are absent from its copies; in checked studies, under half trace to an unresolved V gene, and the reason for the others is unknown. This sample holds under 850,000 clones; approximately 90% were observed only once. The ten top clones hold roughly 0.0097% of the sample. The data belong to a study of shared T cell receptors in the human thymus (dated by TCRdb to the early 2020s). General notes on the study: The study investigated the way shared, self-reactive T-cell receptor alpha chains are produced in the human thymus.

A further study also used this sample, focusing on human thymus T cells. The second study's authors report: In Finland, the donors were immunologically healthy infants who were having open corrective cardiac surgery for congenital heart defects. The thymus tissue came from surgical resects taken out during corrective cardiac surgery. Biased V and J gene segment usage appeared to be present in both thymic and peripheral blood repertoires. Highly overlapping thymic TCR repertoires among unrelated individuals were reported in the related research. TCR alpha and beta repertoires from roughly eight infant thymus samples and four related peripheral blood samples were characterized in the study. Donor ages ranging from 7 to 244 days were recorded, and roughly six male and two female infants were included in the cohort. After being mechanically released from the tissue, thymocytes were kept at -70 degrees C in pellets of about 8.5-30 million cells. A QIAsymphony instrument was used to extract genomic DNA from frozen cell pellets. Using the immunoSEQ multiplex PCR assay, the TCRB and TCRAD loci were amplified from a standardized quantity of quality-controlled genomic DNA. The V(D)J region was spanned by amplicons of a length sufficient to cover the CDR3 and to identify V and J genes. The amplicons were sequenced on an Illumina platform via the commercial immunoSEQ service. Primer bias and sequencing errors were corrected using previously described methods, and TCRAD and TCRB definitions followed the IMGT database. immunoSEQ Analyzer 3.0 and VDJTools were used for repertoire analysis, which covered basic statistics, V/J segment usage, diversity estimates, rarefaction and pairwise overlap. Diversity was estimated using the Chao1, ChaoE, Efron-Thisted, Shannon and inverse Simpson indices, and was also estimated on datasets down-sampled to the size of the smallest sample. For repertoire overlap, CDR3 nucleotide sequence, V gene and J gene had to match strictly, and clustering was done by Jaccard-based multidimensional scaling. On average, approximately 800,000 unique TCRB clonotypes were obtained from thymus samples, compared with 70,000 to 90,000 from blood samples.

This receptor was identified in a boy under two years old with a congenital heart defect. Donor details come from another sample of the same person, matched by shared clones. The sequenced material came from thymocytes.

CDR3 sequence: CASSLYLKGQGSDTQYF. The sequenced DNA is TGTGCCAGCAGTTTATATTTGAAGGGACAGGGGTCAGATACGCAGTATTTT. The rearrangement joined TRBV28 to TRBJ2-3; 10 bases in the middle match TRBD1. The germline V gene specifies MDHEN as CDR1 and SYDVKM as CDR2. V and J are trimmed by 1 base and 4 bases, and the gene matches miss 8 bases of the junction. Including cysteine and phenylalanine, the CDR3 has 17 amino acids. The read is trimmed to its CDR3 DNA, 51 bases read in frame from base 1.